The rows below give T cell receptor beta chains drawn from one sample of a study of blood T cell repertoires in COVID-19. Some clones are missing from TCRdb's copy, which holds only in-frame ones; the method was immunoSEQ multiplex PCR. There are roughly 270,000 clones in the sample; 88% occur only once, and 9% to 9.5% lies in the top ten. Material: peripheral blood. Receptors were obtained from a man in his late teens or twenties with active or convalescent COVID-19. Each CDR3 is given with its conserved first and last residue. A D gene is named only where the DNA matches it firmly. Clone size is stated in some rows and not others, as once, few, many or a class when expanded.

CDR3nt	CDR3aa	abundance	v_gene	j_gene	d_gene
TGTGCCAGCAGCTCGACGACAGGGGAAGAGACCCAGTACTTC	CASSSTTGEETQYF	NA	TRBV11-2	TRBJ2-5	TRBD1
TGTGCCAGCAGCTCGATCGACAGGGGACCCAACTATGGCTACACCTTC	CASSSIDRGPNYGYTF	NA	TRBV7-3	TRBJ1-2	TRBD1
TGTGCCAGTAGTATACGTCAGGGCATGGGGGAGCAGTACTTC	CASSIRQGMGEQYF	NA	TRBV19	TRBJ2-7	NA
TGTGCCAGCAGCTTGGTGGGGGCAGGAACCTACGAGCAGTACTTC	CASSLVGAGTYEQYF	NA	TRBV5-5	TRBJ2-7	NA
TGTGCCAGCAGCCCGGGGGGACAGGTGATGGGAAACACCATATATTTT	CASSPGGQVMGNTIYF	NA	TRBV9	TRBJ1-3	TRBD1
TGTGCCAGCAGCCGACTAGCGGGGCAAGAGACCCAGTACTTC	CASSRLAGQETQYF	NA	TRBV5-6	TRBJ2-5	TRBD2
TGTGCCAGTAGTATCCCAGGCAGCCTTTATGGCTACACCTTC	CASSIPGSLYGYTF	NA	TRBV19	TRBJ1-2	NA
TGTGCTAGTGGTTTTCCGGGGAGTCAGCCCCAGCATTTT	CASGFPGSQPQHF	NA	TRBV12-5	TRBJ1-5	NA
TGTGCCAGCAGCGTAGCGTCGGGGGAGCCCCAGCATTTT	CASSVASGEPQHF	NA	TRBV9	TRBJ1-5	NA
TGCAGCGTTGAAGGGGGGACAGGGGCTTTTTCCTACGAGCAGTACTTC	CSVEGGTGAFSYEQYF	NA	TRBV29-1	TRBJ2-7	TRBD1
TGTGCCAGCACCCTGAGAGTTTATCAGCCCCAGCATTTT	CASTLRVYQPQHF	NA	TRBV12-3/TRBV12-4	TRBJ1-5	NA
TGTGCCAGCAGCAGCCTCCTAACAGACAGGGACATTCAGTACTTC	CASSSLLTDRDIQYF	NA	TRBV6-2/TRBV6-3	TRBJ2-4	TRBD1
TGTGCCAGCAGCCCACACACGGCTAGCGGGGGGACAAAAAACATTCAGTACTTC	CASSPHTASGGTKNIQYF	NA	TRBV7-2	TRBJ2-4	TRBD2
TGTGCCAGCAGCTTACAGAAACCATACAATGAGCAGTTCTTC	CASSLQKPYNEQFF	NA	TRBV11-1	TRBJ2-1	NA
TGTGCCAGCAGCCGGAACAGGGAGCAGTACTTC	CASSRNREQYF	few	TRBV3-1/TRBV3-2	TRBJ2-7	NA
TGTGCCAGCAGTCCCTTTTCGGCGGGGCCTACCTACAATGAGCAGTTCTTC	CASSPFSAGPTYNEQFF	once	TRBV9	TRBJ2-1	NA
TGTGCCATCAGTGCGACCCGGGACAGGGATGACTCCTACGAGCAGTACTTC	CAISATRDRDDSYEQYF	NA	TRBV10-3	TRBJ2-7	TRBD1
TGTGCCAGTAGTATAGTTGGGACAGGGGATGGCTACACCTTC	CASSIVGTGDGYTF	few	TRBV19	TRBJ1-2	TRBD1
TGCGCCAGCAGCTTGGTAGGCGGGGGGGCGGATACGCAGTATTTT	CASSLVGGGADTQYF	once	TRBV5-1	TRBJ2-3	TRBD2
TGTGCCAGCAGCTTGGGGGCAGGGGTTGATGGAAACACCATATATTTT	CASSLGAGVDGNTIYF	NA	TRBV5-6	TRBJ1-3	NA
TGTGCCAGCAGCGCCACGAGGACAGGGGAGCAGTACTTC	CASSATRTGEQYF	NA	TRBV11-2	TRBJ2-7	TRBD1
TGCGCCAGCAGCCAAGAGGTGAGGAGCAATCAGCCCCAGCATTTT	CASSQEVRSNQPQHF	NA	TRBV4-3	TRBJ1-5	NA
TGTGCCAGTATCGGACAGCTCAACTATGGCTACACCTTC	CASIGQLNYGYTF	NA	TRBV19	TRBJ1-2	NA
TGTGCCAGCAGCTTGTCAGGGATCCCATACGAGCAGTACTTC	CASSLSGIPYEQYF	NA	TRBV7-9	TRBJ2-7	NA
TGTGCCAGCAGCCCGGGACAGAACTCCTACGAGCAGTACTTC	CASSPGQNSYEQYF	NA	TRBV5-4	TRBJ2-7	TRBD1
TGTGCCAGCAGCTCATGGGACAGGGGCGTCACCGGGGAGCTGTTTTTT	CASSSWDRGVTGELFF	NA	TRBV13	TRBJ2-2	TRBD1
TGTGCCAGCAGCTTAGAACGGGGCCAAGAGACCCAGTACTTC	CASSLERGQETQYF	NA	TRBV13	TRBJ2-5	NA